A selection of T cell receptor beta chains follows, all from one sample in a study of T cell responses to AZD1222 COVID-19 vaccine. Data came from immunoSEQ multiplex PCR; TCRdb stores just in-frame clones and leaves some out. This sample has 80,000 or so clones, with around nine tenths found just once. This specimen consisted of peripheral blood, obtained on day 0 of AZD1222 vaccination. These receptors were collected from an adult in good health. Each CDR3 is given with its conserved first and last residue. D genes are given only for firm matches. Expanded clones get a size class; other rows say once, few or many, or leave the size out.

TRBV7-2,NA,NA,TRBJ1-2,TGTGCCAGCAGCTTAGCGCGGGACCCACATGGGGGCTACACCTTC,CASSLARDPHGGYTF
TRBV28,NA,NA,TRBJ1-1,TGTGCCAGCCACCACCATCAGGTTAACACTGAAGCTTTCTTT,CASHHHQVNTEAFF
TRBV21-1,NA,NA,TRBJ2-1,TGTGCCAGCAGCGAAAAGACAGGGCGAGCTAGGAATGAGCAGTTCTTC,CASSEKTGRARNEQFF
TRBV2,TRBD2,NA,TRBJ2-3,TGTGCCAGCCGTAGCGGGGGGGGAAAAGGGGATACGCAGTATTTT,CASRSGGGKGDTQYF
TRBV5-1,NA,NA,TRBJ2-7,TGCGCCAGCAGCTTGGCGGCCGATACCTACGAGCAGTACTTC,CASSLAADTYEQYF
TRBV5-1,NA,NA,TRBJ1-1,TGCGCCAGCAGCTTGGTTCGGGGTGGGGTCACTGAAGCTTTCTTT,CASSLVRGGVTEAFF
TRBV19,NA,few,TRBJ2-1,TGTGCCAGTAGTATAGAACCCCGGCATGAGCAGTTCTTC,CASSIEPRHEQFF
TRBV7-2,NA,NA,TRBJ1-3,TGTGCCAGCAGCTTAGTAGGTCTCAAGGGAGGAAACACCATATATTTT,CASSLVGLKGGNTIYF
TRBV19,NA,NA,TRBJ1-5,TGTGCCAGTAGTATGAACGGACAGTCCCTCTATAGCAATCAGCCCCAGCATTTT,CASSMNGQSLYSNQPQHF
TRBV7-9,NA,NA,TRBJ1-3,TGTGCCTCCTCCGGGTCGGGGATAAATGGAAACACCATATATTTT,CASSGSGINGNTIYF
TRBV28,NA,NA,TRBJ1-1,TGTGCCAGCAGCGGGGGCAACTTGGGGAACACTGAAGCTTTCTTT,CASSGGNLGNTEAFF
TRBV19,NA,NA,TRBJ2-1,TGTGCCAGTAGTGAAGCAGCAAGATCCTACAATGAGCAGTTCTTC,CASSEAARSYNEQFF
TRBV15,TRBD2,NA,TRBJ2-1,TGTGCCACCAGCAGAGGAGCGGGGGCTGGGACTAACAATGAGCAGTTCTTC,CATSRGAGAGTNNEQFF
TRBV28,TRBD1,NA,TRBJ1-3,TGTGCCAGCAAAGGAGGGACAGCAGGGTCTGGCGACACCATATATTTT,CASKGGTAGSGDTIYF
TRBV27,NA,once,TRBJ2-3,TGTGCCAGCAGTTTATCGAAGGCAGCAACGCAGTATTTT,CASSLSKAATQYF
TRBV6-1,NA,NA,TRBJ2-7,TGTGCCAGCAGTGAAGTGGGCAGGGGTGGATACGAGCAGTACTTC,CASSEVGRGGYEQYF
TRBV14,TRBD1,NA,TRBJ1-2,TGTGCCAGCAGACCTAGACAGGGCAACTATGGCTACACCTTC,CASRPRQGNYGYTF
TRBV10-3,NA,once,TRBJ1-2,TGTGCCATCAGTGAGGGGACACGGTCGCTCCATGGCTACACCTTC,CAISEGTRSLHGYTF
TRBV29-1,NA,NA,TRBJ1-2,TGCAGCGTTGTAGACAGATCGTATGGCTACACCTTC,CSVVDRSYGYTF
TRBV7-9,TRBD2,NA,TRBJ2-5,TGTGCCAGCAGCTTGGCTAGCGGGGGCCGGGAGACCCAGTACTTC,CASSLASGGRETQYF
TRBV3-1/TRBV3-2,TRBD1,few,TRBJ1-2,TGTGCCAGCAGCCAAGCAGGGGGCGTCTATGGCTACACCTTC,CASSQAGGVYGYTF
TRBV18,NA,NA,TRBJ1-6,TGTGCCAGCTCGGAAACGGGGGATTCACCCCTCCACTTT,CASSETGDSPLHF
TRBV7-8,NA,NA,TRBJ2-3,TGTGCCAGCAGCCTTTATGGATCGGGAGATACGCAGTATTTT,CASSLYGSGDTQYF
TRBV6-6,NA,NA,TRBJ1-1,TGTGCCAGCAGCCCTCAAGGGGCCCCCCTGAACACTGAAGCTTTCTTT,CASSPQGAPLNTEAFF
TRBV7-9,NA,NA,TRBJ1-4,TGTGCCAGCAGCTCCCTCCTGGACAGTAATCTAATGAAATCACGTAAACTGTTTTTT,CASSSLLDSNLMKSRKLFF
TRBV29-1,NA,once,TRBJ2-7,TGCAGCGTTGAAATTGGGCCTTCCTACGAGCAGTACTTC,CSVEIGPSYEQYF
TRBV27,TRBD2,NA,TRBJ2-7,TGTGCCAGCAGTCCACGACTAGCGAGAGAGCAGTACTTC,CASSPRLAREQYF
TRBV28,NA,NA,TRBJ1-2,TGTGCCAGCAGCCCCGTACACGTAACTTATGGCTACACCTTC,CASSPVHVTYGYTF
TRBV28,NA,NA,TRBJ1-5,TGTGCCAGCAGTTTACCCGGGCCTAGCAATCAGCCCCAGCATTTT,CASSLPGPSNQPQHF
TRBV6-2/TRBV6-3,NA,NA,TRBJ1-1,TGTGCCAGCAGTAGTTGGCCAGGTTCGTTGGAGGACACTGAAGCTTTCTTT,CASSSWPGSLEDTEAFF
TRBV4-2,NA,NA,TRBJ1-3,TGTGCCAGCAGCCAAGACCGCGGAGGTGGTGGAAACACCATATATTTT,CASSQDRGGGGNTIYF
TRBV18,NA,NA,TRBJ1-4,TGTGCCAGCTCACCGTTTCCAGGCGATAATGAAAAACTGTTTTTT,CASSPFPGDNEKLFF
TRBV2,NA,NA,TRBJ1-4,TGTGCCAGCAGTGTCCACCGAGAAAAACTGTTTTTT,CASSVHREKLFF
TRBV30,TRBD1,once,TRBJ2-5,TGTGCCTGGAGTGTTCCCCGGGCAGGGGGTTGGGAGACCCAGTACTTC,CAWSVPRAGGWETQYF
TRBV28,NA,NA,TRBJ2-7,TGTGCCATTGGAGCGGAGGGGTCATCCGACTACGAGCAGTACTTC,CAIGAEGSSDYEQYF
TRBV7-2,NA,NA,TRBJ2-7,TGTGCCAGCAGCTTAGTAGGGGGGTTCAACGAGCAGTACTTC,CASSLVGGFNEQYF
TRBV4-3,TRBD1,NA,TRBJ2-7,TGCGCCAGCAGCCAATGCCGGACAGGGGCGTACGAGCAGTACTTC,CASSQCRTGAYEQYF
TRBV19,NA,NA,TRBJ2-3,TGTGCCAGTAGACATTCGCGCCGGGTGGATACGCAGTATTTT,CASRHSRRVDTQYF
TRBV2,TRBD1,NA,TRBJ2-3,TGTGCCAGCAGTACAGGGGGGGATACGCAGTATTTT,CASSTGGDTQYF
TRBV6-1,NA,NA,TRBJ2-1,TGTGCCAGCAGTGAAGAAGGGATGGGTCTGGGGGGGGCCAGGAATGAGCAGTTCTTC,CASSEEGMGLGGARNEQFF
TRBV6-6,NA,NA,TRBJ2-5,TGTGCCAACAAAGAAGGGCCAGGCGGTACCCAGTACTTC,CANKEGPGGTQYF
TRBV6-5,NA,NA,TRBJ1-2,TGTGCCAGCACCTCTTTTGGGGGTCGCTCCTGGGGCTACACCTTC,CASTSFGGRSWGYTF
TRBV10-1,TRBD1,NA,TRBJ1-4,TGCGCCAGCACTAGAACACAGGGGGAGACTAATGAAAAACTGTTTTTT,CASTRTQGETNEKLFF
TRBV3-1/TRBV3-2,TRBD2,NA,TRBJ2-2,TGTGCCAGCAGCCAAGAAGCGGGGTTGAACACCGGGGAGCTGTTTTTT,CASSQEAGLNTGELFF
TRBV6-1,TRBD1,NA,TRBJ1-1,TGTGCCAGCAGTGAAGGGGCAGGGGGTTCATCTGAAGCTTTCTTT,CASSEGAGGSSEAFF
TRBV28,NA,few,TRBJ2-2,TGTGCCAGCAGTTCGCCGGGACGTAGGGGCACCGGGGAGCTGTTTTTT,CASSSPGRRGTGELFF
TRBV20-1,NA,NA,TRBJ1-1,TGCAGTGCTAGAGATGAAAGAGAAGCTTTCTTT,CSARDEREAFF
TRBV3-1/TRBV3-2,TRBD1,NA,TRBJ1-3,TGTGCCAGCAGCCAGGTACGAACGGACAGGGACTCTGGAAACACCATATATTTT,CASSQVRTDRDSGNTIYF
TRBV24-1,NA,NA,TRBJ1-2,TGTGCCACCAGTGATCGGCGGAACTATGGCTACACCTTC,CATSDRRNYGYTF
TRBV11-2,NA,NA,TRBJ2-3,TGTGCCAGCAGCTTCAGTGGGGGCTATACTTACACAGATACGCAGTATTTT,CASSFSGGYTYTDTQYF
TRBV30,NA,few,TRBJ1-2,TGTGCCTGGAGCCTACCGGGACAACCCTATGGCTACACCTTC,CAWSLPGQPYGYTF
TRBV29-1,TRBD1,once,TRBJ2-7,TGCAGCACCAGGACAGGGAGCAACGAGCAGTACTTC,CSTRTGSNEQYF
TRBV27,TRBD1,NA,TRBJ1-2,TGTGCCAGCAGTTTATTTCCGGGACAGGGCTACACCTTC,CASSLFPGQGYTF
TRBV29-1,TRBD2,NA,TRBJ2-4,TGCAGCGTTGAAGACGGAGCGGGGTATGACAAAAACATTCAGTACTTC,CSVEDGAGYDKNIQYF
TRBV19,NA,NA,TRBJ1-6,TGTGCCAGTAGTTTTGACACCACCAAGCACCTCCACTTT,CASSFDTTKHLHF
TRBV7-2,TRBD1,few,TRBJ1-6,TGTGCCAGCAGCTCAGCAGGGGGCATGAATAATTCACCCCTCCACTTT,CASSSAGGMNNSPLHF
TRBV7-9,NA,many,TRBJ1-3,TGTGCCAGCAGCGGACGACAGATCGGCTCTGGAAACACCATATATTTT,CASSGRQIGSGNTIYF
TRBV19,NA,NA,TRBJ1-2,TGTGCCAGTAGTGGACAGCTGTCTAACTATGGCTACACCTTC,CASSGQLSNYGYTF
TRBV27,NA,NA,TRBJ2-3,TGTGCCAGCAGTTCGCCATTCTCAGATACGCAGTATTTT,CASSSPFSDTQYF